This TCR beta chain appears in the sequencing data of a study of CD8+CD57+ T cells in acquired aplastic anemia. As for the study in general: CD4+ and CD8+ cells, once sorted, gave DNA averaging about 3.4 ug. General study results and limits: A set of about 30 CD8+ CDR3 sequences was shared between patients and controls, and these sequences appeared highly expressed in patients. Researchers reported that CD8+ Simpson's diversity was not significantly different in patients versus controls.

The patients chosen for sequencing had shown expansion of CD8+CD57+ cells (detected by flow cytometry). When blood sampling took place, the patients had received no therapy. The CDR3 spans 14 residues. V lost 2 bases and J 2 bases, leaving 10 bases between the germline ends. Germline V CDR1 and CDR2: SGDLS, YYNGEE. The use of genomic DNA as template underpinned the TCR beta VDJ and CDR3 profiling. A single record per CDR3 protein comes from TCRdb applying MiXCR to the reads. The repertoire holds 150,000 to 200,000 distinct CDR3 sequences, with roughly 43% as singletons. With regard to this clonotype: Its specificity is not known.

J is TRBJ1-2 and V is TRBV9, with D perhaps TRBD1 (6 bases). This TCR was recovered from a human donor with aplastic anemia. The sample taken for sequencing was sorted CD4+, CD8+, or CD8+CD57+ T cells (not recorded which) from PBMCs. CDR3 DNA: TGTGCCAGCAGCGTGATAGGGGGGAACTATGGCTACACCTTC. This gives the protein CASSVIGGNYGYTF.